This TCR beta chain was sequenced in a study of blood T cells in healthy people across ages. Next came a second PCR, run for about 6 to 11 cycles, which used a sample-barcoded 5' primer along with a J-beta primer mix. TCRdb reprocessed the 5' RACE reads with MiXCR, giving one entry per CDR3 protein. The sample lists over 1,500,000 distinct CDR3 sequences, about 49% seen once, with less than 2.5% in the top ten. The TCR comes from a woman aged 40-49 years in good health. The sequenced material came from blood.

The CDR3 DNA reads as TGTGCCAGCAGCCAAGAACTAGCCGGGCGGGGTACGCAGTATTTT. Protein product: CASSQELAGRGTQYF. This rearrangement joins TRBV14 to TRBJ2-3; TRBD2 might be the D (6 bases). The V gene's germline CDR1 is SGHDN and CDR2 FVKESK. The CDR3 loop spans 15 amino acids. V was trimmed by 0 bases and J by 8 bases, leaving 15 bases between them.